Listed here are 31 T cell receptor beta chains from one sample, sequenced in a study of T cell repertoires in cytomegalovirus infection. TCRdb passed the reads through MiXCR, listing each CDR3 protein once. Here the sample spans fewer than 200,000 distinct CDR3 sequences, about 15% being singletons. The specimen was PBMCs. Every receptor here comes from a human donor in good health (CMV status not recorded). Some clones in this sample may be carry-over from other donors' samples.

A few counts support this clonotype. This chain uses TRBV28 with TRBJ1-3, with 7 bases lining up with TRBD1. Germline loops: CDR1 MDHEN, CDR2 SYDVKM. V trimming: 4 bases; J trimming: 2 bases; junction bases outside the gene matches: 14. This CDR3 spans 18 amino acids. The CDR3 reads CASSSRQGGIHAGNTIYF. In DNA form, the CDR3 reads TGTGCCAGCAGTTCTCGGCAGGGGGGAATCCACGCTGGAAACACCATATATTTT. Full variable domain (rest looked up from reference TRBV28 and TRBJ1-3): DVKVTQSSRYLVKRTGEKVFLECVQDMDHENMFWYRQDPGLGLRLIYFSYDVKMKEKGDIPEGYSVSREKKERFSLILESASTNQTSMYLCASSSRQGGIHAGNTIYFGEGSWLTVV.

This clonotype occurred many times. The chain joins TRBV28 to TRBJ1-1, with 9 nucleotides matching TRBD1. The CDR3 has 16 amino acids. Germline V gene lookup returns CDR1 MDHEN and CDR2 SYDVKM. With V trimmed by 4 bases and J by 5 bases, 11 bases remained unmatched. The CDR3 bases are TGTGCCAGCAGTTCCCGGGGACAGGGACTAGGTACTGAAGCTTTCTTT. Translated: CASSSRGQGLGTEAFF.

This sequence joins TRBV29-1 and TRBJ2-3; D call uncertain. The CDR3 consists of 14 residues. Deletions cut 7 bases from V and 0 bases from J, with 14 bases between. The germline V gene encodes CDR1 SQVTM and CDR2 ANQGSEA. The CDR3 nucleotides are TGCAGCGCCAACCGCAGGCTCAGCACAGATACGCAGTATTTT. Its translation: CSANRRLSTDTQYF.

This clonotype showed up many times. The CDR3 bases are TGTGCCAGCAGCTTAGCTTCCGGGACAGGGGCGAATGAGCAGTTCTTC. Its translation: CASSLASGTGANEQFF. This chain links TRBV7-2 with TRBJ2-1; 10 bases are a match to TRBD1. The CDR3 length is 16 residues. Looked up from germline, CDR1 is SGHTA and CDR2 is FQGNSA. After removal of 0 bases from V and 7 bases from J, the junction contained 6 bases not matched to a gene.

In this sample, this clonotype turned up many times. The chain uses TRBV7-9 and TRBJ1-5, with D perhaps matching TRBD1 (5 bases). CDR3 size: 19 residues. V was trimmed by 7 bases and J by 2 bases, leaving 27 bases between them. In germline, CDR1 is SEHNR, CDR2 FQNEAQ (reference sequence). The CDR3 DNA is TGTGCCAGCATCCGGGGGGGAGGGATGGCCCACAGATGCAATCAGCCCCAGCATTTT. Its translation: CASIRGGGMAHRCNQPQHF.

The chain is built from TRBV4-2 and TRBJ1-1; TRBD1 aligns across 8 bases. V trimming: 3 bases; J trimming: 1 base; junction bases outside the gene matches: 4. Germline loops: CDR1 LGHNA, CDR2 YNFKEQ. The CDR3 runs 15 residues. CDR3 bases: TGTGCCAGCAGCCACGGGACAGGTACGAACACTGAAGCTTTCTTT. This gives the protein CASSHGTGTNTEAFF.

This clonotype was picked up many times. This chain links TRBV7-2 with TRBJ1-6; no clear D. Germline V CDR1 and CDR2: SGHTA, FQGNSA. The CDR3 is 16 residues long. V lost 1 base and J 7 bases, leaving 14 bases between the germline ends. This CDR3 reads CASSLGSRVTNSPLHF. Here the CDR3 DNA reads TGTGCCAGCAGCTTAGGATCAAGAGTCACAAATTCACCCCTCCACTTT.

The sample holds a few counts of this clonotype. The chain employs TRBV7-9 and TRBJ2-2, with 8 bases lining up with TRBD1. With V trimmed by 6 bases and J by 6 bases, 9 bases remained unmatched. Germline-derived CDR1 and CDR2 are SEHNR and FQNEAQ (reference sequence). The CDR3 extends over 15 amino acids. The CDR3 spells CASSTPAGGSGELFF. For the CDR3, the DNA is TGTGCCAGCAGTACCCCCGCAGGGGGCTCCGGGGAGCTGTTTTTT.

This clonotype was observed many times. The chain carries TRBV7-8 and TRBJ1-4; D perhaps matches TRBD1 (5 bases). This CDR3 has 17 residues. V dropped 2 bases and J dropped 4 bases, with 17 bases sitting between them. CDR1 is SGHVS and CDR2 is FQNEAQ in the germline V gene. CDR3 nucleotide sequence: TGTGCCAGCAGCTTAAGTTTACCGCGGGACTATAATGAAAAACTGTTTTTT. Its translation: CASSLSLPRDYNEKLFF.

The chain is built from TRBV14 and TRBJ2-7; D remains unclear. The CDR3 has 12 amino acids. V lost 4 bases, J lost 2 bases, and 6 bases lay in between. Germline V CDR1 and CDR2: SGHDN, FVKESK. The CDR3 sequence: CASSREAYEQYF. The DNA of the CDR3 is TGTGCCAGCAGCCGCGAGGCCTACGAGCAGTACTTC. The variable domain in full, completed from reference TRBV14 and TRBJ2-7, reads EAGVTQFPSHSVIEKGQTVTLRCDPISGHDNLYWYRRVMGKEIKFLLHFVKESKQDESGMPNNRFLAERTGGTYSTLKVQPAELEDSGVYFCASSREAYEQYFGPGTRLTVT.

The J gene is TRBJ1-2, the V gene TRBV29-1; D not resolved. V lost 7 bases and J 8 bases, leaving 23 bases between the germline ends. This CDR3 has 14 amino acids. Germline V lookup: CDR1 SQVTM, CDR2 ANQGSEA. In nucleotides, the CDR3 is TGCAGCGCCCTAAACCTACCCGGTTACGAGGGCTACACCTTC. This encodes CSALNLPGYEGYTF. The full variable domain, with the rest looked up from reference TRBV29-1 and TRBJ1-2, is SAVISQKPSRDICQRGTSLTIQCQVDSQVTMMFWYRQQPGQSLTLIATANQGSEATYESGFVIDKFPISRPNLTFSTLTVSNMSPEDSSIYLCSALNLPGYEGYTFGSGTRLTVV.

This clonotype was found a few times. The chain is built from TRBV29-1 and TRBJ1-1; TRBD1 is a possible D gene (5 bases). The V gene's germline CDR1 is SQVTM and CDR2 ANQGSEA. Trimming left V 5 bases short and J 4 bases short, with 11 bases between. The CDR3 covers 12 residues. The CDR3 spells CSVITGATEAFF. The CDR3, as DNA: TGCAGCGTTATAACAGGAGCCACTGAAGCTTTCTTT. The full variable domain, with the rest looked up from reference TRBV29-1 and TRBJ1-1, is SAVISQKPSRDICQRGTSLTIQCQVDSQVTMMFWYRQQPGQSLTLIATANQGSEATYESGFVIDKFPISRPNLTFSTLTVSNMSPEDSSIYLCSVITGATEAFFGQGTRLTVV.

Only a few counts were recorded for this clonotype. V and J are TRBV7-9 and TRBJ1-2; 7 nucleotides align to TRBD1. The junction had 14 bases not matched to a gene; V was cut back by 5 bases and J by 11 bases. The germline V gene has CDR1 SEHNR and CDR2 FQNEAQ (reference sequence). The length of the CDR3 is 14 residues. This chain's CDR3 is CASSPEALTGRYTF. CDR3 nucleotides: TGTGCCAGCAGCCCTGAGGCACTGACAGGGAGGTACACCTTC.

This clonotype has more than one count but fewer than ten. This sequence joins TRBV10-3 and TRBJ2-3; 7 bases fit TRBD1. The length of the CDR3 is 16 residues. V lost 2 bases and J lost 0; bases outside the gene matches: 5. CDR1 is ENHRY and CDR2 is SYGVKD in the germline V gene. CDR3 residues: CAISERGGLSTDTQYF. The DNA of the CDR3 is TGTGCCATCAGTGAGCGAGGGGGCCTAAGCACAGATACGCAGTATTTT.

Ten or more counts support this clonotype. The rearrangement joins TRBV7-6 to TRBJ1-5; no definite D call. The CDR3 length is 13 residues. Germline V gene sequence: CDR1 SGHVS, CDR2 FNYEAQ. Deletions cut 1 base from V and 5 bases from J, with 6 bases between. The CDR3 here is CASSLGIDQPQHF. CDR3 in DNA: TGTGCCAGCAGCTTAGGTATCGATCAGCCCCAGCATTTT.

This clonotype showed up many times. The rearrangement links TRBV7-9 to TRBJ1-5, with no clear D. CDR3 size: 16 residues. CDR1 is SEHNR and CDR2 is FQNEAQ in the germline V gene (reference sequence). Deletions cut 3 bases from V and 2 bases from J, with 14 bases between. This CDR3 is CASSFSGVSGNQPQHF. The CDR3 DNA reads as TGTGCCAGCAGCTTCTCAGGTGTGTCGGGCAATCAGCCCCAGCATTTT.

A note on this clonotype: This may arise from a read error, as a much more abundant clone is one base away. This chain uses TRBV7-3 with TRBJ1-1; tentative D call: TRBD1 (5 bases). CDR1 and CDR2 (germline): SGHTA, FQGTGA. The CDR3 consists of 14 residues. Here the CDR3 reads CASSPDNYGGEASF. CDR3 sequence (DNA): TGTGCCAGCAGCCCGGACAACTATGGGGGTGAAGCTTCCTTT.

This clonotype was detected many times. This chain joins TRBV14 and TRBJ1-5, with 7 bases that match TRBD1. V was clipped by 3 bases and J by 6 bases; unmatched bases: 2. Germline loops: CDR1 SGHDN, CDR2 FVKESK. CDR3 size: 13 residues. DNA for the CDR3: TGTGCCAGCAGCCAGGGACAGTTTCAGCCCCAGCATTTT. As protein: CASSQGQFQPQHF.

This clonotype was recorded a few times. The chain carries TRBV25-1 and TRBJ1-6, with D uncertain. Germline V gene sequence: CDR1 MGHDK, CDR2 SYGVNS. The CDR3 is 13 residues long. Trimming shortened V by 3 bases and J by 9 bases, and 9 bases separated the two germline ends. The CDR3 here is CASSETYASPLHF. For the CDR3, the DNA is TGTGCCAGCAGTGAGACTTACGCTTCACCCCTCCACTTT. Using reference TRBV25-1 and TRBJ1-6 for the parts outside the CDR3, the full variable domain is EADIYQTPRYLVIGTGKKITLECSQTMGHDKMYWYQQDPGMELHLIHYSYGVNSTEKGDLSSESTVSRIRTEHFPLTLESARPSHTSQYLCASSETYASPLHFGNGTRLTVT.

The J gene is TRBJ1-1, the V gene TRBV15; D perhaps matches TRBD1 (5 bases). CDR1 LNHNV and CDR2 YYDKDF come from the germline V gene (reference sequence). Trimming left V 5 bases short and J 6 bases short, with 19 bases between. CDR3 length: 15 residues. In DNA form, the CDR3 reads TGTGCCACCAGCGTCGACAGAAATCGGGGGGCTGAAGCTTTCTTT. As protein: CATSVDRNRGAEAFF.

The gene calls are TRBV19 and TRBJ1-2, with D unclear. The V and J ends lost 3 bases and 6 bases respectively, with 11 bases between them. The CDR3 is 13 amino acids. CDR1 LNHDA and CDR2 SQIVND come from the germline V gene (reference sequence). CDR3 DNA: TGTGCCAGTAGTATGGGCAGATGGGATGGCTACACCTTC. Translation: CASSMGRWDGYTF.

On this clonotype: Just one base apart from a much larger clone, this may be a read error. The chain is built from TRBV10-3 and TRBJ1-5; no clear D. The CDR3 covers 16 residues. Germline CDR1 ENHRY, CDR2 SYGVKD. CDR3 region: CAISESRKDSSQPQHF. CDR3 nucleotide sequence: TGTGCCATCAGTGAGTCCAGGAAGGATAGCAGTCAGCCCCAGCATTTT.

At least ten counts were recorded for this clonotype. The chain has TRBV11-2 and TRBJ1-2; D ambiguous. The germline V and J ends were trimmed by 2 bases and 3 bases, with 7 bases remaining between them. From germline, CDR1 is SGHAT and CDR2 FQNNGV. There are 13 residues in the CDR3. The CDR3 DNA follows: TGTGCCAGCAGCTTATCAGAGCACTATGGCTACACCTTC. It encodes CASSLSEHYGYTF.

This clonotype has a single count. The V call is TRBV7-9, the J call TRBJ1-2, with D possibly matching TRBD1 (5 bases). CDR3 length: 15 residues. Germline V gene lookup returns CDR1 SEHNR and CDR2 FQNEAQ (reference sequence). The V gene lost 5 bases and the J gene lost 4 bases, with 17 bases spanning the gap. The CDR3 bases are TGTGCCAGCAGCAACCCGGCGGGGGGACCCTATGGCTACACCTTC. This translates into CASSNPAGGPYGYTF.

Concerning this clonotype itself: Given a much more abundant clone one base away, this may be a read error. J is TRBJ2-7 and V is TRBV2, with D perhaps TRBD1 (5 bases). CDR3 size: 13 residues. The V gene's germline CDR1 is SNHLY and CDR2 FYNNEI. Written as DNA, the CDR3 is TGTGCCAGCAGTGGCGGACAACCCTACGAGCAGCACTTC. Its protein product is CASSGGQPYEQHF.

This clonotype was counted a few times. The rearrangement links TRBV27 to TRBJ2-1, with D tentatively TRBD2 (5 bases). CDR3 length: 14 amino acids. V was cut by 6 bases and J by 8 bases, with 17 bases left in between. CDR1 MNHEY and CDR2 SMNVEV come from the germline V gene (reference sequence). CDR3 nucleotides: TGTGCCAGCAGCCCTGGGGAGACCCAGCATGAGCAGTTCTTC. Translation: CASSPGETQHEQFF.

This clonotype has just a few counts. The genes are TRBV5-1 and TRBJ2-3, with 9 bases that match TRBD1. V lost 4 bases, J lost 7 bases, and 10 bases stayed unmatched. CDR1 SGHRS and CDR2 YFSETQ come from the germline V gene. CDR3 length: 15 residues. CDR3 coding DNA: TGCGCCAGCAGCCCCGGGACAGGGACTGCTCATACGCAGTATTTT. Residues: CASSPGTGTAHTQYF.

This clonotype occurred many times. V is TRBV29-1 and J is TRBJ2-5; tentative D call: TRBD2 (5 bases). CDR3 length: 14 residues. Trimming took off 2 bases at V and 2 bases at J, with 12 bases between the two ends. Germline V gene sequence: CDR1 SQVTM, CDR2 ANQGSEA. The CDR3 spells CSVEMTEEQETQYF. The CDR3 DNA follows: TGCAGCGTTGAAATGACGGAGGAGCAAGAGACCCAGTACTTC.

The chain employs TRBV12-3 or TRBV12-4 and TRBJ1-6, with D possibly TRBD1 on 6 matching bases. This CDR3 spans 15 amino acids. Trimming pared 2 bases from V and 7 bases from J, leaving 12 bases between. CDR3 bases: TGTGCCAGCAGTTTAAATATACAGGGAAATTCACCCCTCCACTTT. It specifies CASSLNIQGNSPLHF.

J is TRBJ1-1 and V is TRBV7-3; TRBD1 aligns across 8 bases. Germline trimming cut 5 bases from V and 4 bases from J; bases unmatched to any gene: 6. The CDR3 totals 14 residues. Germline V gene lookup returns CDR1 SGHTA and CDR2 FQGTGA. CDR3 sequence reads: CASSLSRGPTEAFF. The DNA of the CDR3 is TGTGCCAGCAGCCTCTCCAGGGGGCCCACTGAAGCTTTCTTT. Together with reference TRBV7-3 and TRBJ1-1, the CDR3 gives the full variable domain: GAGVSQTPSNKVTEKGKYVELRCDPISGHTALYWYRQSLGQGPEFLIYFQGTGAADDSGLPNDRFFAVRPEGSVSTLKIQRTERGDSAVYLCASSLSRGPTEAFFGQGTRLTVV.

This clonotype was picked up many times. The DNA for the CDR3 is TGTGCCAGCAGCTGGCTGCCCGACAGGGGTGAGGCTTTCTTT. This codes for CASSWLPDRGEAFF. The rearrangement links TRBV7-9 to TRBJ1-1, with 8 bases aligning to TRBD1. V trimming: 4 bases; J trimming: 11 bases; junction bases outside the gene matches: 12. This CDR3 region has 14 residues. Per the germline V gene, CDR1 is SEHNR and CDR2 is FQNEAQ (reference sequence).